The 18 T cell receptor beta chains listed next were all sequenced from one sample in a study of response to subunit inactivated influenza vaccine. TCRdb re-called the RT-PCR reads with MiXCR, one entry per CDR3 protein. The data show more than 550,000 distinct CDR3 sequences, over 9% seen once. These data were also reused for a study on T cells expressing NK-cell markers. That study adds: The cDNA for TCR beta came from 5'RACE template switching with UMIs.

Sequences were derived from PBMCs from blood, sampled on the day of vaccination. The receptors originated from a man aged 45-65 years who received an inactivated influenza vaccine.

The V and J genes are TRBV4-1 and TRBJ2-5, with D possibly being TRBD1 (5 bases). The CDR3 spans 15 residues. Germline assignment: CDR1 MGHRA and CDR2 YSYEKL. The germline V and J ends were trimmed by 0 bases and 2 bases, with 10 bases remaining between them. The CDR3 is CASSQDWGKQETQYF. DNA of the CDR3: TGCGCCAGCAGCCAAGATTGGGGCAAGCAAGAGACCCAGTACTTC.

This clonotype was recorded a few times. Compared with germline, one end of the junction differs, possibly owing to a read error. The genes are TRBV4-2 and TRBJ1-4; 8 bases align to TRBD1. Germline CDR1 reads LGHNA; CDR2 reads YNFKEQ. The CDR3 sequence is 14 residues long. This CDR3 reads CASSQADREERLFF. CDR3 bases: TGTGCCAGCAGCCAAGCGGACAGGGAGGAAAGACTGTTTTTT.

The CDR3: CASSFSVGNTGELFF. The CDR3 DNA reads as TGCGCCAGCAGCTTTAGTGTAGGTAACACCGGGGAGCTGTTTTTT. The chain carries TRBV5-1 and TRBJ2-2; no definite D call. Germline values: CDR1 SGHRS, CDR2 YFSETQ. V dropped 2 bases and J dropped 2 bases, with 10 bases sitting between them. CDR3 size: 15 residues. Complete variable domain (other parts from reference TRBV5-1 and TRBJ2-2): KAGVTQTPRYLIKTRGQQVTLSCSPISGHRSVSWYQQTPGQGLQFLFEYFSETQRNKGNFPGRFSGRQFSNSRSEMNVSTLELGDSALYLCASSFSVGNTGELFFGEGSRLTVL.

The table lists this clonotype with a few counts. The CDR3 DNA reads as TGCAGTGCTAAACCCGCAGGGCAAAGAGGCTACACCTTC. Translating it yields CSAKPAGQRGYTF. This chain joins TRBV20-1 and TRBJ1-2, with D possibly TRBD1 on 5 matching bases. Germline values: CDR1 DFQATT, CDR2 SNEGSKA (reference sequence). The CDR3 is made up of 13 amino acids. V lost 4 bases and J 8 bases, leaving 17 bases between the germline ends.

This clonotype was picked up a small number of times. The DNA for the CDR3 is TGCAGTGTCCCGGACAGGGTGGATGGCAAAAACATTCAGTACTTC. Amino acid sequence: CSVPDRVDGKNIQYF. The chain uses TRBV20-1 and TRBJ2-4; the match to TRBD1 covers 8 bases. Germline CDR1 is DFQATT and CDR2 is SNEGSKA (reference sequence). Germline trimming cut 7 bases from V and 3 bases from J; bases unmatched to any gene: 11. This CDR3 region has 15 residues.

CDR3 loop: CASSTETSGSPYEQYF. Written as DNA, the CDR3 is TGTGCCAGCAGTACAGAGACTAGCGGGAGCCCCTACGAGCAGTACTTC. V is TRBV27 and J is TRBJ2-7; 12 bases agree with TRBD2. CDR1 and CDR2 from the germline V gene are MNHEY and SMNVEV (reference sequence). The J segment lost 2 bases and the V segment lost 5 bases, leaving 7 bases of the junction unmatched. The CDR3 has 16 amino acids.

This clonotype was seen only a few times. J is TRBJ2-2 and V is TRBV18, with TRBD1 as a possible D gene (6 bases). The germline V gene has CDR1 KGHSH and CDR2 LQKENI. Deletions cut 1 base from V and 1 base from J, with 16 bases between. The CDR3 runs 18 residues. CDR3 coding DNA: TGTGCCAGCTCACCACTTACAGGGATGGCGGTGAACACCGGGGAGCTGTTTTTT. It translates to CASSPLTGMAVNTGELFF.

V and J are TRBV6-1 and TRBJ2-3, with a tentative D call TRBD1 (7 bases). Germline CDR1 is MNHNS and CDR2 is SASEGT. Trimming took off 1 base at V and 4 bases at J, with 15 bases between the two ends. CDR3 length: 16 residues. Written as DNA, the CDR3 is TGTGCCAGCAGTGAAGTAGGAGGGGGCAGCCCAGATACGCAGTATTTT. Translation gives CASSEVGGGSPDTQYF.

This clonotype was seen a handful of times. The chain employs TRBV27 and TRBJ2-3, with 15 bases aligning to TRBD2. J was trimmed by 4 bases and V by 4 bases; bases with no gene match: 9. CDR3 length equals 18 residues. Germline CDR1 reads MNHEY; CDR2 reads SMNVEV (reference sequence). In DNA form, the CDR3 reads TGTGCCAGCAGTTCAGGACTAGCGGGAGGGCCGGTGTCAGATACGCAGTATTTT. This codes for CASSSGLAGGPVSDTQYF.

The genes are TRBV11-2 and TRBJ2-5; D perhaps matches TRBD2 (6 bases). The CDR3 extends over 13 amino acids. Germline CDR1 SGHAT, CDR2 FQNNGV. The ends were cut back, 6 bases at V and 5 bases at J, with 13 bases in the middle. The CDR3, as DNA: TGTGCCAGCAGTCATGGGACTGTGGAGACCCAGTACTTC. This translates into CASSHGTVETQYF. The variable domain in full, with the rest retrieved from reference TRBV11-2 and TRBJ2-5, is EAGVAQSPRYKIIEKRQSVAFWCNPISGHATLYWYQQILGQGPKLLIQFQNNGVVDDSQLPKDRFSAERLKGVDSTLKIQPAKLEDSAVYLCASSHGTVETQYFGPGTRLLVL.

The gene calls are TRBV7-2 and TRBJ2-2; D is undetermined. The CDR3 is made up of 13 amino acids. The V gene's germline CDR1 is SGHTA and CDR2 FQGNSA. Trimming shortened V by 5 bases and J by 6 bases, and 10 bases separated the two germline ends. The CDR3 region is CASSRDIAGELFF. The CDR3 nucleotides read TGTGCCAGCAGCCGCGACATAGCCGGGGAGCTGTTTTTT. Together with reference TRBV7-2 and TRBJ2-2, the CDR3 gives the full variable domain: GAGVSQSPSNKVTEKGKDVELRCDPISGHTALYWYRQSLGQGLEFLIYFQGNSAPDKSGLPSDRFSAERTGGSVSTLTIQRTQQEDSAVYLCASSRDIAGELFFGEGSRLTVL.

This clonotype occurred a few times. The genes are TRBV24-1 and TRBJ2-5, with 8 bases identical to TRBD1. Trimming cost V 9 bases and J 5 bases; bases outside gene matches: 4. The CDR3 is 12 amino acids. Germline lookup yields CDR1 KGHDR and CDR2 SFDVKD. As DNA, the CDR3 is TGTGCCACCTCCGGACAGGGTGAGACCCAGTACTTC. It specifies CATSGQGETQYF.

V gene TRBV7-8 combines with J gene TRBJ2-1; 7 nucleotides align to TRBD2. The CDR3 has 15 amino acids. Losses at the gene ends were 4 bases for V and 2 bases for J; bases not matched to a gene: 5. Germline V lookup: CDR1 SGHVS, CDR2 FQNEAQ. The CDR3 DNA reads as TGTGCCAGCAGCTCTCTGGGGGGGGCCTACAATGAGCAGTTCTTC. Its translation is CASSSLGGAYNEQFF.

This clonotype was picked up many times. The chain couples TRBV11-2 to TRBJ2-1; either TRBD1 or TRBD2 may supply D (5 bases each). Trimming pared 3 bases from V and 6 bases from J, leaving 12 bases between. Germline V gives CDR1 SGHAT, CDR2 FQNNGV. This CDR3 contains 14 residues. The CDR3 loop reads CASSLGDRANEQFF. DNA for the CDR3: TGTGCCAGCAGCTTGGGGGATAGGGCCAATGAGCAGTTCTTC.

This clonotype was seen ten or more times. The V call is TRBV9, the J call TRBJ2-1; no definite D call. V was trimmed by 1 base and J by 4 bases, leaving 9 bases between them. There are 14 residues in the CDR3. CDR1 is SGDLS, CDR2 YYNGEE, per germline. The CDR3 nucleotides read TGTGCCAGCAGCGTAAGCCCAGAGTACAATGAGCAGTTCTTC. Translating gives CASSVSPEYNEQFF.

This clonotype showed up just a few times. The genes are TRBV15 and TRBJ2-1; D may be TRBD1 or TRBD2 (5 bases each). This CDR3 spans 15 amino acids. Germline assignment: CDR1 LNHNV and CDR2 YYDKDF (reference sequence). V lost 6 bases and J lost 4, with 16 bases in between. CDR3 sequence: CATRYAGTAYNEQFF. CDR3 bases: TGTGCCACCAGGTACGCCGGGACCGCTTACAATGAGCAGTTCTTC. The whole variable domain, filled in from reference TRBV15 and TRBJ2-1, reads DAMVIQNPRYQVTQFGKPVTLSCSQTLNHNVMYWYQQKSSQAPKLLFHYYDKDFNNEADTPDNFQSRRPNTSFCFLDIRSPGLGDTAMYLCATRYAGTAYNEQFFGPGTRLTVL.

This CDR3 reads CACGSDRGNIQYF. CDR3 coding DNA: TGTGCCTGCGGAAGTGACAGGGGGAACATTCAGTACTTC. The chain carries TRBV28 and TRBJ2-4, with TRBD1 matching over 9 bases. V was clipped by 11 bases and J by 7 bases; unmatched bases: 9. This CDR3 spans 13 amino acids. Germline V gives CDR1 MDHEN, CDR2 SYDVKM.

This chain joins TRBV27 and TRBJ2-5, with D possibly matching TRBD1 (6 bases). This CDR3 is 14 amino acids long. V was clipped by 2 bases and J by 3 bases, with 10 bases between them. Germline V gene sequence: CDR1 MNHEY, CDR2 SMNVEV (reference sequence). CDR3 amino acids: CASSLVSGEETQYF. As DNA, the CDR3 is TGTGCCAGCAGTTTAGTGTCAGGGGAAGAGACCCAGTACTTC.